These T cell receptor beta chains were read from a single sample in a study of glioma-infiltrating T cells after dendritic cell vaccination. Using immunoSEQ multiplex PCR, the repertoire was profiled, and TCRdb retains in-frame clones only, with some absent. The table has 110,000 or so clones, 90% seen once. The material sequenced was blood, taken after dendritic cell vaccination. All receptors derive from a human donor with glioblastoma. CDR3s include the opening cysteine and the closing phenylalanine or tryptophan. D genes are given only for firm matches. Some rows mark clone size as missing; the rest say once, few, many or name a class of expanded clone.

TRBV4-1,TRBJ1-2,NA,NA,TGCGCCAGCAGCCTATCTCCGGCGGGGATAGGGGCTAACTATGGCTACACCTTC,CASSLSPAGIGANYGYTF
TRBV5-1,TRBJ2-1,TRBD2,NA,TGCGCCAGCAGGGGACTAGCGGGAGGAGATGAGCAGTTCTTC,CASRGLAGGDEQFF
TRBV7-2,TRBJ2-1,TRBD2,NA,TGTGCCAGCAGCCGGACTAGCGGGGGATACGATGAGCAGTTCTTC,CASSRTSGGYDEQFF
TRBV5-4,TRBJ1-2,TRBD1,once,TGTGCCAGCAGCTTACAGGGGGCGAACTATGGCTACACCTTC,CASSLQGANYGYTF
TRBV10-3,TRBJ1-1,NA,NA,TGTGCCATCAGTGAATATGGGGGCAGGAACACTGAAGCTTTCTTT,CAISEYGGRNTEAFF
TRBV4-2,TRBJ2-1,NA,NA,TGTGCCAGCAGCCAAGATAAACAGGGACCCTACAATGAGCAGTTCTTC,CASSQDKQGPYNEQFF
TRBV27,TRBJ2-2,NA,once,TGTGCCAGCAGTTTATCGAGGAGTGGGGAGCTGTTTTTT,CASSLSRSGELFF
TRBV2,TRBJ2-5,NA,NA,TGTGCCAGCAGTGAAGACTACGTCCAGGAGACCCAGTACTTC,CASSEDYVQETQYF
TRBV5-1,TRBJ1-4,NA,once,TGCGCCAGCAGCCCTCAACAGGGATCTAATGAAAAACTGTTTTTT,CASSPQQGSNEKLFF
TRBV7-3,TRBJ2-2,TRBD2,NA,TGTGCCAGCAGCTCCCCCGGGACTAGCGATAACGGGGAGCTGTTTTTT,CASSSPGTSDNGELFF
TRBV9,TRBJ2-1,TRBD2,NA,TGTGCCAGCAGCGCCGATGGGACTAGGGGATACAATGAGCAGTTCTTC,CASSADGTRGYNEQFF
TRBV4-1,TRBJ2-7,TRBD2,NA,TGCGCCAGCAGCCAAGATGTGGCGGGAGCGGTCCACGAGCAGTACTTC,CASSQDVAGAVHEQYF
TRBV5-1,TRBJ1-1,NA,NA,TGCGCCAGCAGCTTGGGGTACCTCGCGGACACTGAAGCTTTCTTT,CASSLGYLADTEAFF
TRBV6-5,TRBJ1-1,NA,NA,TGTGCCAGCAGCCAAGGGGGAACTGAAGCTTTCTTT,CASSQGGTEAFF
TRBV6-6,TRBJ1-4,TRBD1,few,TGTGCCAGCAGCCGCGGACAGGCTCAAAATGAAAAACTGTTTTTT,CASSRGQAQNEKLFF
TRBV5-8,TRBJ2-7,TRBD2,NA,TGTGCCAGCAGCTTCGGGACTAGCGGGAACGAGCAGTACTTC,CASSFGTSGNEQYF
TRBV30,TRBJ1-2,TRBD1,NA,TGTGCCTGGAGTGGTCTCCGGGACAGCAAGGGCTATGGCTACACCTTC,CAWSGLRDSKGYGYTF
TRBV6-4,TRBJ1-1,NA,NA,TGTGCCAGCAGTGAGAACGGTAGAAAAGCTTTCTTT,CASSENGRKAFF
TRBV19,TRBJ1-1,TRBD1,NA,TGTGCCAGTAGTTCCCGGACAGGTCCTCTGAACACTGAAGCTTTCTTT,CASSSRTGPLNTEAFF
TRBV6-1,TRBJ1-4,NA,NA,TGTGCCAGCAGTGAACCGGGACTGTCCCGAACTTCTGTGTTTTTT,CASSEPGLSRTSVFF
TRBV6-1,TRBJ1-2,NA,NA,TGTGCCAGCAGCTTGGGACTCTTCGACTATGGCTACACCTTC,CASSLGLFDYGYTF
TRBV2,TRBJ2-7,NA,NA,TGTGCCAGCAACGGTAACCCGGACTACGAGCAGTACTTC,CASNGNPDYEQYF
TRBV30,TRBJ2-7,TRBD1,NA,TGTGCCTGGGGGACAGCGGTCGAGCAGTACTTC,CAWGTAVEQYF
TRBV28,TRBJ2-3,TRBD2,NA,TGTGCCAGCAGTGGGGGGTCTAGCGGGATAGACGTCACAGATACGCAGTATTTT,CASSGGSSGIDVTDTQYF
TRBV6-1,TRBJ1-2,NA,NA,TGTGCCAGCAGTGATAGGGGGACGGCTAACTATGGCTACACCTTC,CASSDRGTANYGYTF
TRBV5-1,TRBJ1-1,TRBD1,NA,TGCGCCAGCAGCTTGTCAGGGACAGGGAACACTGAAGCTTTCTTT,CASSLSGTGNTEAFF
TRBV11-2,TRBJ1-1,NA,NA,TGTGCCAGCAGCTCCCAGGGTGGAACTGAAGCTTTCTTT,CASSSQGGTEAFF
TRBV5-4,TRBJ1-6,NA,NA,TGTGCCAGCAGCGACAGGAAAGGTTCACCCCTCCACTTT,CASSDRKGSPLHF
TRBV30,TRBJ2-2,TRBD2,NA,TGTGCCTGGCGGAATAGCGGGAGAGTTTACACCGGGGAGCTGTTTTTT,CAWRNSGRVYTGELFF
TRBV5-1,TRBJ2-7,NA,NA,TGCGCCAGCAGCTTGTTGGCGACAGCTTTATACGAGCAGTACTTC,CASSLLATALYEQYF
TRBV11-2,TRBJ1-5,TRBD1,NA,TGTGCCAGCAGCAAATCCGGGACAGGAAATCAGCCCCAGCATTTT,CASSKSGTGNQPQHF
TRBV19,TRBJ1-2,TRBD1,NA,TGTGCCAGTGCGGCGCGACAGGGCACTGGCTACACCTTC,CASAARQGTGYTF
TRBV2,TRBJ2-3,NA,NA,TGTGCCAGCAGCGTACGGGGCACAGATACGCAGTATTTT,CASSVRGTDTQYF
TRBV2,TRBJ2-4,NA,NA,TGTGCCAGCAGTGGGACAGCTAACATTCAGTACTTC,CASSGTANIQYF
TRBV27,TRBJ2-1,NA,NA,TGTGCCAGCAGTTCCAGTGCATATGAGCAGTTCTTC,CASSSSAYEQFF
TRBV6-5,TRBJ1-1,NA,NA,TGTGCCAGCAGTTATGACAGATTGAACACTGAAGCTTTCTTT,CASSYDRLNTEAFF
TRBV6-1,TRBJ1-1,NA,NA,TGTGCCAGCAGTGAACGACATTTGAACACTGAAGCTTTCTTT,CASSERHLNTEAFF
TRBV18,TRBJ2-6,TRBD1,NA,TGTGCCAGCTCACCGTTGGACAGGGGGAATGCTCTTGGGGCCAACGTCCTGACTTTC,CASSPLDRGNALGANVLTF
TRBV29-1,TRBJ2-7,TRBD1,NA,TGCAGCGTTGAAGATCTTCTTGAGGGGGCTGGGTACGAGCAGTACTTC,CSVEDLLEGAGYEQYF
TRBV19,TRBJ2-1,TRBD2,NA,TGTGCCAGTAGTATGGGACTAGCGGGAGCTGCCCTCCCCTACAATGAGCAGTTCTTC,CASSMGLAGAALPYNEQFF
TRBV29-1,TRBJ1-1,NA,NA,TGCAGCGTTGAATGGGGGCTCGACACTGAAGCTTTCTTT,CSVEWGLDTEAFF
TRBV27,TRBJ1-1,NA,NA,TGTGCCAGCAGTTTAACTCGGAACACTGAAGCTTTCTTT,CASSLTRNTEAFF
TRBV2,TRBJ2-7,TRBD1,NA,TGTGCCAGCAGTGTGGGCGGAATACAGGGGGCTGGTGAGCAGTACTTC,CASSVGGIQGAGEQYF
TRBV19,TRBJ2-1,TRBD1,NA,TGTGCCAGTAGCAAAGGGGGCCGGGACTACAATGAGCAGTTCTTC,CASSKGGRDYNEQFF
TRBV5-1,TRBJ2-1,NA,few,TGCGCCAGCAGGGACAGCTACAATGAGCAGTTCTTC,CASRDSYNEQFF
TRBV19,TRBJ1-5,NA,NA,TGTGCCAGTAGTATAGGCCCGGGGACCCAGCATTTT,CASSIGPGTQHF
TRBV4-1,TRBJ1-2,NA,NA,TGCGCCAGCAGCCCCCAACTGGCGGGGTATGATCTTGGCTACACCTTC,CASSPQLAGYDLGYTF
TRBV7-8,TRBJ2-7,TRBD2,NA,TGTGCCAGCAGCTTGTTTGCGGGAGGAGGCAACGAGCAGTACTTC,CASSLFAGGGNEQYF
TRBV16,TRBJ1-2,NA,few,TGTGCCAGCAGCCAATCGACCGGGATGGGTGGCTACACCTTC,CASSQSTGMGGYTF